Shown below are 14 T cell receptor beta chains from a single sample sequenced in a study of cytomegalovirus exposure and HLA in healthy donors. The PCR employed 60 Vbeta primers together with 13 Jbeta primers. TCRdb's table, derived via immunoSEQ multiplex PCR, lists solely in-frame clones and lacks some. The data hold approximately 240,000 clones, with approximately 90% observed a single time. Sequenced: PBMCs. All receptors come from a young woman in good health and CMV-seronegative.

This chain connects TRBV2 to TRBJ2-5; 12 bases are shared with TRBD1. After removal of 4 bases from V and 5 bases from J, the junction contained 5 bases not matched to a gene. Germline CDR1 and CDR2: SNHLY and FYNNEI. CDR3 length equals 15 residues. The CDR3 protein is CASSGGQGALETQYF. CDR3 nucleotide sequence: TGTGCCAGCAGTGGGGGACAGGGGGCTTTGGAGACCCAGTACTTC.

The V call is TRBV14, the J call TRBJ2-1; perhaps TRBD1 as D (5 bases). V was shortened by 3 bases and J by 1 base, with 16 bases between the two germline ends. Per the germline V gene, CDR1 is SGHDN and CDR2 is FVKESK. The CDR3 totals 17 residues. The CDR3 loop reads CASSHASGMRSYNEQFF. CDR3 nucleotide sequence: TGTGCCAGCAGCCACGCATCAGGGATGCGGTCCTACAATGAGCAGTTCTTC.

This clone was found once. The chain combines TRBV4-1 with TRBJ1-2; tentatively, D is TRBD1 (5 bases). Per the germline V gene, CDR1 is MGHRA and CDR2 is YSYEKL. The V gene lost 2 bases and the J gene lost 4 bases, with 17 bases spanning the gap. This CDR3 spans 16 amino acids. This CDR3 reads CASSQITGPIVYGYTF. CDR3 coding DNA: TGCGCCAGCAGCCAAATAACAGGCCCTATCGTCTATGGCTACACCTTC.

Comment on this clone: This sample also contains other DNA sequences that code for the same CDR3. The chain recombines TRBV6-6 with TRBJ2-7; D possibly corresponds to TRBD1 (5 bases). The V and J ends lost 0 bases and 1 base respectively, with 7 bases between them. The germline V gene encodes CDR1 MNHNY and CDR2 SVGAGI (reference sequence). The length of the CDR3 is 14 residues. In DNA, the CDR3 is TGTGCCAGCAGTTACTCGGCAGGGTCCTACGAGCAGTACTTC. Translating it yields CASSYSAGSYEQYF.

The V call is TRBV5-1, the J call TRBJ2-2; no reliable D call. Trimming removed 6 bases at V and 1 base at J, with 10 bases between. The CDR3 sequence is 14 residues long. Germline CDR1 and CDR2: SGHRS and YFSETQ. The CDR3 nucleotides are TGCGCCAGCATGAAGACACTGAACACCGGGGAGCTGTTTTTT. It translates to CASMKTLNTGELFF.

This clone was picked up one time. The J gene is TRBJ1-1, the V gene TRBV25-1; 8 bases fit TRBD1. After removal of 9 bases from V and 1 base from J, the junction contained 7 bases not matched to a gene. The CDR3 is 14 amino acids. Germline V gives CDR1 MGHDK, CDR2 SYGVNS. CDR3 sequence reads: CASRRTGKNTEAFF. The DNA for the CDR3 is TGTGCCAGTCGGCGGACAGGGAAGAACACTGAAGCTTTCTTT.

This chain connects TRBV13 to TRBJ1-1, with D unresolved. This CDR3 is 13 amino acids long. Trimming cost V 3 bases and J 6 bases, with 11 bases left between them. The germline CDR1 and CDR2 sequences are PRHDT and FYEKMQ (reference sequence). CDR3 protein: CASSFADNAEAFF. For the CDR3, the DNA is TGTGCCAGCAGCTTCGCGGATAACGCTGAAGCTTTCTTT.

The chain is built from TRBV5-1 and TRBJ2-3; the D gene is possibly TRBD2 (5 bases). There are 16 residues in the CDR3. V was cut by 4 bases and J by 1 base, with 16 bases left in between. Looked up from germline, CDR1 is SGHRS and CDR2 is YFSETQ. Written as DNA, the CDR3 is TGCGCCAGCAGCCTAAAGATGATCGGGGGCACAGATACGCAGTATTTT. As protein: CASSLKMIGGTDTQYF.

The rearrangement links TRBV30 to TRBJ1-6, with 7 bases that match TRBD1. This CDR3 spans 13 amino acids. Germline loops: CDR1 GTSNPN, CDR2 SVGIG (reference sequence). J lost 9 bases, V lost 1 base, and 3 bases had no gene match. The chain's CDR3 is CAWSGTGGSPLHF. CDR3 bases: TGTGCCTGGAGTGGGACAGGTGGTTCACCCCTCCACTTT.

For this clone: The junction differs from germline at one of its ends, possibly a read error. The V gene is TRBV27, the J gene TRBJ1-5, with D unresolved. The CDR3 runs 14 residues. Germline V lookup: CDR1 MNHEY, CDR2 SMNVEV (reference sequence). CDR3 nucleotide sequence: TGTGCCGGCAGTTTATCTGGGAGTAATCAGCCCCAGCATTTT. Amino acids: CAGSLSGSNQPQHF.

This chain connects TRBV4-3 to TRBJ2-5; D is uncertain. Between the trimmed V and J ends, which lost 0 bases and 2 bases, there was a span of 7 bases. CDR1 and CDR2 (germline): LGHNA, YSLEER. CDR3 length: 14 amino acids. The CDR3 DNA is TGCGCCAGCAGCCAAGATCGCGGACAAGAGACCCAGTACTTC. This sequence encodes CASSQDRGQETQYF.

The genes are TRBV27 and TRBJ2-2; 10 bases align to TRBD1. With 3 bases clipped from V and 6 bases from J, the junction kept 4 bases outside the gene matches. The germline gives CDR1 MNHEY, CDR2 SMNVEV (reference sequence). CDR3 length: 15 amino acids. The CDR3 is CASSFGTGAAGELFF. The DNA of the CDR3 is TGTGCCAGCAGTTTTGGGACAGGGGCCGCCGGGGAGCTGTTTTTT.

There are a few counts of this clone. The chain combines TRBV30 with TRBJ1-2; possibly TRBD1 for D (5 bases). Germline CDR1 reads GTSNPN; CDR2 reads SVGIG (reference sequence). This CDR3 has 11 residues. Trimming removed 8 bases at V and 4 bases at J, with 11 bases between. In DNA, the CDR3 is TGTGCCAGCGAAGGGGCCTATGGCTACACCTTC. Translated: CASEGAYGYTF. The whole variable domain, filled in from reference TRBV30 and TRBJ1-2, reads SQTIHQWPATLVQPVGSPLSLECTVEGTSNPNLYWYRQAAGRGLQLLFYSVGIGQISSEVPQNLSASRPQDRQFILSSKKLLLSDSGFYLCASEGAYGYTFGSGTRLTVV.

This rearrangement joins TRBV6-5 to TRBJ1-4; TRBD1 matches 10 bases. This CDR3 has 13 residues. In germline, CDR1 is MNHEY, CDR2 SVGAGI. Unmatched junction bases numbered 4, after V lost 7 bases and J lost 8 bases. The CDR3 protein is CASTGQGGEKLFF. DNA for the CDR3: TGTGCCAGCACCGGACAGGGGGGGGAAAAACTGTTTTTT.